The entry below gives a single TCR beta chain sequence along with its context. The data stem from a study of shared clonotypes between healthy human individuals. Study overall: The donors, a couple of women and a few men, were aged 18 to 49.

Assay used: immunoSEQ multiplex PCR; TCRdb lists only in-frame clones, some missing. The table records around 2.5 million clones, roughly 93% of them present only once. The TCR was taken from a man in his late teens or twenties in good health. Some clones in this sample may be carry-over from other donors' samples. The sample taken for sequencing was naive CD4+ T cells from PBMCs. Subset here: CD45RA+ positively selected.

The CDR3 here is CASSLNPGAQYNEQFF. DNA for the CDR3: TGTGCCAGCAGCTTAAATCCGGGGGCGCAGTACAATGAGCAGTTCTTC. The V gene is TRBV7-3, the J gene TRBJ2-1; D possibly uses TRBD1 or TRBD2 (6 bases each). Trimming pared 1 base from V and 4 bases from J, leaving 14 bases between. There are 16 residues in the CDR3. In germline, CDR1 is SGHTA, CDR2 FQGTGA.